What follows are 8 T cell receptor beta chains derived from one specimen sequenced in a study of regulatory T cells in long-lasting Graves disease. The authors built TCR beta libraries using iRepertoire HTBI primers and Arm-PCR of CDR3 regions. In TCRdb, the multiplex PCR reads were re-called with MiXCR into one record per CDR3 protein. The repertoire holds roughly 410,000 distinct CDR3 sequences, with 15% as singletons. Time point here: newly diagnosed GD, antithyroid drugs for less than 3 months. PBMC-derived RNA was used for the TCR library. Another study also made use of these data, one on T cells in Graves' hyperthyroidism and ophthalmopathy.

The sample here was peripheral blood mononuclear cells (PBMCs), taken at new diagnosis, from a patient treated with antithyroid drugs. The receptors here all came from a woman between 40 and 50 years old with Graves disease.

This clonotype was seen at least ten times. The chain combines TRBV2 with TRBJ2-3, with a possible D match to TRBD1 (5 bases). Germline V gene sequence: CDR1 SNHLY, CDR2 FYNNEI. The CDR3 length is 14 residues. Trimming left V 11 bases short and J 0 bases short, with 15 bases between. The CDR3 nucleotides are TGTGCCGGACCGACAGAAACTAGCACAGATACGCAGTATTTT. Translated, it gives CAGPTETSTDTQYF.

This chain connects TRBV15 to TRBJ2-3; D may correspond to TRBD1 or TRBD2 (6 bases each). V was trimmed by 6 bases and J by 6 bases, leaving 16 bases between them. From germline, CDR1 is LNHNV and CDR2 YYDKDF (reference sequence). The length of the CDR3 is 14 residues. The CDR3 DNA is TGTGCCACCAGTTTGTCAGGAGGGGGGGATACGCAGTATTTT. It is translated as CATSLSGGGDTQYF. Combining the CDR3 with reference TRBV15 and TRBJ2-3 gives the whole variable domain DAMVIQNPRYQVTQFGKPVTLSCSQTLNHNVMYWYQQKSSQAPKLLFHYYDKDFNNEADTPDNFQSRRPNTSFCFLDIRSPGLGDTAMYLCATSLSGGGDTQYFGPGTRLTVL.

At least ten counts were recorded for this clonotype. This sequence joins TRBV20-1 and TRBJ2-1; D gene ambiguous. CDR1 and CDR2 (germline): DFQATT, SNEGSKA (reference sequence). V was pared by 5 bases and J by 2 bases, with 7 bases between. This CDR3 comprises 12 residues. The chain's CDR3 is CSAPGPYNEQFF. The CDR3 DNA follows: TGCAGTGCTCCCGGCCCCTACAATGAGCAGTTCTTC.

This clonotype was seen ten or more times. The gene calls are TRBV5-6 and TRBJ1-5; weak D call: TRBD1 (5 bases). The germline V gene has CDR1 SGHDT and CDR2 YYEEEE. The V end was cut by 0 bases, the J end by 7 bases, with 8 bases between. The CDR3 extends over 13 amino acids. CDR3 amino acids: CASSLVQGQPQHF. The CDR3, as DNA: TGTGCCAGCAGCTTGGTCCAGGGACAGCCCCAGCATTTT.

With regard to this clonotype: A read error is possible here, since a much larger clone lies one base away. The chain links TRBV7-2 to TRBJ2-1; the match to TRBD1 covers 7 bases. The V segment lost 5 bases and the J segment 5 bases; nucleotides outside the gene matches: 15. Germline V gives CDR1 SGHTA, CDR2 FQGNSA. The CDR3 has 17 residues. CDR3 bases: TGTGCCAGCAGCCCCCGACAGGGCATAGTCACCCACAATGAGCAGTTCTTC. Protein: CASSPRQGIVTHNEQFF.

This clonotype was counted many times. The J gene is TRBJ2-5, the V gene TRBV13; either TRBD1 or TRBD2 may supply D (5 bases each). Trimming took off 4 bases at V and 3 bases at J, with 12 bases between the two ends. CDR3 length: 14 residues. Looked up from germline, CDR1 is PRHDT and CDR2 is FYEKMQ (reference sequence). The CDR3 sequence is CASSSRGAEETQYF. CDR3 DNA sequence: TGTGCCAGCAGCTCGCGAGGGGCCGAAGAGACCCAGTACTTC.

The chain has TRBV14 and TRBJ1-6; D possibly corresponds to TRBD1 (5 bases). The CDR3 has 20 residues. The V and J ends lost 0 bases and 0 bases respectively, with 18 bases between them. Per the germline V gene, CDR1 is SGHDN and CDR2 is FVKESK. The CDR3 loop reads CASSQELGGTLNSYNSPLHF. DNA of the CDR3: TGTGCCAGCAGCCAAGAGCTGGGGGGTACTCTCAACTCCTATAATTCACCCCTCCACTTT. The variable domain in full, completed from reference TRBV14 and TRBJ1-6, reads EAGVTQFPSHSVIEKGQTVTLRCDPISGHDNLYWYRRVMGKEIKFLLHFVKESKQDESGMPNNRFLAERTGGTYSTLKVQPAELEDSGVYFCASSQELGGTLNSYNSPLHFGNGTRLTVT.

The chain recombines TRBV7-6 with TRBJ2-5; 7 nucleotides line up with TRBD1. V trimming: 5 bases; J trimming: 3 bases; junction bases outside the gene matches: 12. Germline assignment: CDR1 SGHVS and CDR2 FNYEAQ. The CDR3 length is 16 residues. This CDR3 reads CASSPTGLSLKETQYF. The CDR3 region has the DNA TGTGCCAGCAGCCCGACAGGGCTCAGTCTAAAAGAGACCCAGTACTTC.